This TCR beta chain stems from a study of long-term antiretroviral therapy in people with HIV (dated by TCRdb to between 2020 and 2023). A note on the overall study: The earliest samples were collected about a decade before the 2015 WHO recommendation for immediate ART, when ART was typically delayed until CD4 counts fell. A retrospective serial study tested whether ART initiation and durable HIV suppression were associated with changes in peripheral blood TRB repertoire composition and diversity. From some 33 adults with confirmed HIV infection, the cohort provided 150 to 200 cryopreserved PBMC samples, gathered serially across a mean of about 6 years (range 1-12). About a third of the roughly 30 participants with HIV were female. Test extractions of a monoclonal T-cell line alongside about 30 polyclonal samples showed no cross-contamination during QIAcube processing. What the work shows at the level of the full study, not this receptor alone: Because cell numbers in pre-ART samples were limited, unsorted PBMC were profiled instead of sorted CD4+ and CD8+ T cells. Starting ART was linked to a significant rise in TRB diversity, yet even after long-term ART the diversity remained significantly lower than in transplant donor controls. Expanded TRB clones identified before ART initiation dominated the repertoire across all time points, though the dominance fluctuated and decreased in many PLHIV after ART. CDR3 length ranges in HIV repertoires were narrower than in controls, and network structure suggested an antigen-experienced repertoire with only a slight naive shift after ART. Since PBMC availability was limited, sequencing covered only the TCR beta chain, with no alpha chain pairing. The samples were dated from about 2003 to 2017, and the ART regimens that were used may be less effective than current ART regimens. Inferences about post-ART repertoire changes were limited because no data were available on ART adherence, viral resistance or therapy changes.

Looking up the germline V gene yields CDR1 WSHSY and CDR2 SAAADI. From cysteine to phenylalanine, the CDR3 is 16 amino acids long. The kept DNA is CDR3 alone, 48 bases in frame from the first base. Clipping removes 9 bases from V and 1 base from J, with 6 as the unmatched junction base count. Sequencing of the TRB variable region was done with the immunoSEQ hsTCRB v3.0 assay at survey level resolution. The targeted TRB sequencing depth was roughly 40,000-55,000 T-cell genomes per sample. An Illumina MiSeq with a v3 150-cycle kit was used to sequence the pooled TRB libraries. The authors processed their data as follows. Repertoire analysis ran in R within a reproducible Nextflow workflow covering QC, data transformation and analysis. LymphoSeq2, an R package for exploring AIRR-Seq data, was used to implement custom analyses. Four samples yielding fewer than 5000 total TRB sequences were excluded, leaving approximately 200 analyzed HIV repertoires. Among the roughly 200 retained HIV repertoires, about 60 were collected before ART initiation and approximately 130 were collected after ART initiation. Each repertoire was downsampled to 5000 TRB nucleotide sequences, and summary statistics were averaged across 100 downsampling iterations. Only TRB sequences with CDR3 regions of at least seven amino acids were retained for analysis. A Shannon entropy-derived clonality score and the Gini coefficient were used to measure diversity. In the repertoire networks, any two of the top 5000 CDR3 amino acid sequences were linked whenever the two sequences differed by an edit distance of one. Antigen specificity groups and MHC restriction were predicted for TRB CDR3 amino acid sequences with GLIPH2. To flag known associations with CMV, EBV, HIV or tissue antigens, CDR3 amino acid sequences were compared against VDJdb and McPAS-TCR. Pre-ART, post-ART and control groups were compared with Wilcoxon signed-rank tests and Holm-Bonferroni correction. TCRdb mirrors the immuneACCESS table, restricted to in-frame sequences. Some clones are absent from its copies; in checked studies, under half trace to an unresolved V gene, and the reason for the others is unknown. The V and J calls and clone size are taken from that table; D and trimming were inferred from the DNA. Counted in this sample were around 6,000 clones; around 74% of them appeared once. About a sixth of the sample comes from the top ten.

Details on this clone: It has no known antigen specificity. No much larger clonotype is one base removed from it; base qualities were not supplied.

Participants were included only if at least one PBMC sample before ART initiation and at least two post-ART samples were available. Every participant with HIV received treatment in the United States of America. Before DNA extraction, cryopreserved samples of about 0.95-10 million PBMC were thawed and then washed. At the time of the earliest PBMC sample for each participant with HIV, ages ranged from about 20 to 54 years. Each participant contributed PBMC samples from 1-4 timepoints before ART initiation and 2-8 timepoints after ART initiation, with a median of 7 samples. Serial HIV viral load, CD4+ T-cell count, ART history and demographic data were obtained for every participant. Genomic DNA was extracted from unsorted PBMC with a Qiagen kit on a QIAcube, processed in batches of 12 samples.

This clonotype was obtained from a man in his forties with HIV. The rearrangement combines TRBV10-2 with TRBJ2-6, with 10 central nucleotides matching TRBD1. The source material was unsorted PBMCs, sampled 0.5 years before starting antiretroviral therapy. The nucleotide sequence is given as TGCGCCAGTTACGGGACAGGGGAGTCTGGGGCCAACGTCCTGACTTTC. Its product reads: CASYGTGESGANVLTF.